The present T cell receptor (beta chain) was sequenced within a study of cytomegalovirus exposure and HLA in healthy donors. This clone came up once. 60 Vbeta and 13 Jbeta primers were used in PCR. Some clones are missing from TCRdb's copy, which holds only in-frame ones; the method was immunoSEQ multiplex PCR. The repertoire holds 110,000 or so clones, with over 70% as singletons. The CDR3 spans 14 residues. Trimming stripped 4 bases from V and 4 bases from J, with 13 bases between. Germline CDR1 is MGHDK and CDR2 is SYGVNS. The receptor's source is a male donor in good health and CMV-seronegative. This rearrangement joins TRBV25-1 to TRBJ2-5; D is uncertain. Sequencing was done on a sample of PBMCs. As DNA, the CDR3 is TGTGCCAGCAGTGCCTTTTTGGAGCGAGAGACCCAGTACTTC. Protein sequence: CASSAFLERETQYF.